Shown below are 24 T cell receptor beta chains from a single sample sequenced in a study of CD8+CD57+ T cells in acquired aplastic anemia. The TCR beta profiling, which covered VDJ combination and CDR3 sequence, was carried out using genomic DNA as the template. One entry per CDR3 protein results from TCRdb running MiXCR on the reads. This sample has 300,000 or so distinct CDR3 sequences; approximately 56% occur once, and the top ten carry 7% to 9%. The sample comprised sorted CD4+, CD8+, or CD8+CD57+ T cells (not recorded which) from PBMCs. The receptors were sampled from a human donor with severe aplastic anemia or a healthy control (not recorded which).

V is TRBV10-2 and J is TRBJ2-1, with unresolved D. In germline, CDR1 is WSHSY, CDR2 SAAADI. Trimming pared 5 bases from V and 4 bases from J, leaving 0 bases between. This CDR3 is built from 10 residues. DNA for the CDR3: TGCGCCAGCAGTTACAATGAGCAGTTCTTC. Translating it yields CASSYNEQFF.

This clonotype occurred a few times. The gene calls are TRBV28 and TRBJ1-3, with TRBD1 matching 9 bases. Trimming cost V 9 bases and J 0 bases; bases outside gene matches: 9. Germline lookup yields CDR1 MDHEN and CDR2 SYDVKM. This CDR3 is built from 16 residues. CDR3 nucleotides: TGTGCCAGTGTAGAGGACAGGGGAGGCTCTGGAAACACCATATATTTT. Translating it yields CASVEDRGGSGNTIYF.

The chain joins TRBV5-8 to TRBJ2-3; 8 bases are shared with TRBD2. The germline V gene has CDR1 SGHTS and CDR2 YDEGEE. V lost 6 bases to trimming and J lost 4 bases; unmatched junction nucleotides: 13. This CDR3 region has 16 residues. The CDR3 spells CASMLTGTRNADTQYF. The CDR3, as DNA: TGTGCCAGCATGCTGACCGGGACTAGGAATGCAGATACGCAGTATTTT.

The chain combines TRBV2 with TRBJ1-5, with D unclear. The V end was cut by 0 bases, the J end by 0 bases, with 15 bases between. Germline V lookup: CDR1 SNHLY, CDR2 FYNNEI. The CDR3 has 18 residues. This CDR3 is CASSEAIGPGHSNQPQHF. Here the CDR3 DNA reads TGTGCCAGCAGTGAAGCGATAGGACCAGGTCATAGCAATCAGCCCCAGCATTTT.

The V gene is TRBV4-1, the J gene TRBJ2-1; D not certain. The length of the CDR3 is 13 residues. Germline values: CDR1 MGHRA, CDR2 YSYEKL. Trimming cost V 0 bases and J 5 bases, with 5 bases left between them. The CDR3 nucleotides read TGCGCCAGCAGCCAAGACCCTGACAATGAGCAGTTCTTC. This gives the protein CASSQDPDNEQFF.

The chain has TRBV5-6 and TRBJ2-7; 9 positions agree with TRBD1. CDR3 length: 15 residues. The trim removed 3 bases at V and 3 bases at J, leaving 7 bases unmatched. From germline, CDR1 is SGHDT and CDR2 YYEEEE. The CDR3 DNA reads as TGTGCCAGCAGCTGGAGGGGGACAGGGCTCTACGAGCAGTACTTC. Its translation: CASSWRGTGLYEQYF.

CDR3 sequence reads: CSARREWDEQFF. As DNA, the CDR3 is TGCAGTGCTAGACGGGAATGGGATGAGCAGTTCTTC. The V and J genes are TRBV20-1 and TRBJ2-1; D is perhaps TRBD2 (5 bases). V was pared by 2 bases and J by 8 bases, with 10 bases between. The CDR3 is made up of 12 amino acids. Germline values: CDR1 DFQATT, CDR2 SNEGSKA (reference sequence).

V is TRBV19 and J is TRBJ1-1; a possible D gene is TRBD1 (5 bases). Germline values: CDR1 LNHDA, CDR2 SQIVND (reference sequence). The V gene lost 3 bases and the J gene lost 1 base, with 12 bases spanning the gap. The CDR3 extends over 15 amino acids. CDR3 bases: TGTGCCAGTAGTATTTTAGGGGAGACGAACACTGAAGCTTTCTTT. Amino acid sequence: CASSILGETNTEAFF.

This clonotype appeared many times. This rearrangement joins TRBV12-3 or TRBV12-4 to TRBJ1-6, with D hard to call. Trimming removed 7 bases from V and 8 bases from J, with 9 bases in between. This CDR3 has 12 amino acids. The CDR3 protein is CASKLGYSPLHF. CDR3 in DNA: TGTGCCAGCAAACTCGGATATTCACCCCTCCACTTT.

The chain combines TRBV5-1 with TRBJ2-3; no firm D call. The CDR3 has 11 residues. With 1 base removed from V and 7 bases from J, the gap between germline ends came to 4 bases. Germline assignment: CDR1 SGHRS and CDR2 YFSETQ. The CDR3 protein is CASSLTHTQYF. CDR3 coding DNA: TGCGCCAGCAGCTTGACACATACGCAGTATTTT.

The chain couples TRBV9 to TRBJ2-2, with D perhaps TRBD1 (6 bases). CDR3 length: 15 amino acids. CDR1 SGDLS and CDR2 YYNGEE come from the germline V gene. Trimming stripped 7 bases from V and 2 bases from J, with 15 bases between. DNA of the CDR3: TGTGCCAGCGGAGAGGGGGTTGGAAACACCGGGGAGCTGTTTTTT. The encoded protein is CASGEGVGNTGELFF.

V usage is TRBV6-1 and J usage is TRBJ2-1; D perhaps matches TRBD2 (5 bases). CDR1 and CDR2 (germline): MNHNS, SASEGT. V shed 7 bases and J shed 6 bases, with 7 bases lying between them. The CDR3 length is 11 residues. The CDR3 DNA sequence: TGTGCCAGCATGCGGGTCAATGAGCAGTTCTTC. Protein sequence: CASMRVNEQFF.

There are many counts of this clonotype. The CDR3 sequence: CASSFMQATPIGYTF. CDR3 nucleotides: TGTGCCAGCAGTTTCATGCAGGCCACCCCGATTGGCTACACCTTC. The chain uses TRBV12-3 or TRBV12-4 and TRBJ1-2; D uncertain. The CDR3 length is 15 residues. Trimming removed 3 bases at V and 7 bases at J, with 18 bases between.

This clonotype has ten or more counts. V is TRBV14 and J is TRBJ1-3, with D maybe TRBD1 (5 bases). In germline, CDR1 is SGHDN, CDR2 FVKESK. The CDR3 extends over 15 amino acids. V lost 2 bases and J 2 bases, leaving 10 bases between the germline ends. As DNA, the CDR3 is TGTGCCAGCAGCCAATTCGGGACTACTGGAAACACCATATATTTT. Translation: CASSQFGTTGNTIYF. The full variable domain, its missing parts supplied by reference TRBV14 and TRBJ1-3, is EAGVTQFPSHSVIEKGQTVTLRCDPISGHDNLYWYRRVMGKEIKFLLHFVKESKQDESGMPNNRFLAERTGGTYSTLKVQPAELEDSGVYFCASSQFGTTGNTIYFGEGSWLTVV.

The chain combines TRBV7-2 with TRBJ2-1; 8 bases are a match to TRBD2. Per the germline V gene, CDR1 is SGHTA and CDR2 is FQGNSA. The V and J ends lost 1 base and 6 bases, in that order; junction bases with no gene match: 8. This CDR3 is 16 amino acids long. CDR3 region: CASSLVSSGSANEQFF. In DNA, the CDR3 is TGTGCCAGCAGCTTAGTGTCGAGCGGGAGCGCCAATGAGCAGTTCTTC.

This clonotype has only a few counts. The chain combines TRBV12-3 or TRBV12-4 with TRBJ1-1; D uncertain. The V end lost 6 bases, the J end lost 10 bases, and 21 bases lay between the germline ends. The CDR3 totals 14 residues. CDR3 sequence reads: CASSGAGRTMRAFF. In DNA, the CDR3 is TGTGCCAGCAGCGGAGCGGGAAGAACCATGAGAGCTTTCTTT.

Here the CDR3 reads CASSHRGNSPLHF. In nucleotides, the CDR3 is TGTGCCAGCAGCCACAGGGGTAATTCACCCCTCCACTTT. The chain recombines TRBV7-9 with TRBJ1-6; TRBD1 agrees at 7 bases. This CDR3 has 13 residues. Germline trimming cut 5 bases from V and 6 bases from J; bases unmatched to any gene: 1. Germline CDR1 and CDR2: SEHNR and FQNEAQ (reference sequence).

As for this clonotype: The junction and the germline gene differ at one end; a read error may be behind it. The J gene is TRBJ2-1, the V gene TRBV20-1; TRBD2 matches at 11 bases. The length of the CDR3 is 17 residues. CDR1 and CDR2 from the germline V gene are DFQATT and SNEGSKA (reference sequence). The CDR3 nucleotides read TGCAGTGCTAGTCGTTTTGGGGCGACTAGCGGGAACAATGAGCAGTCCTTC. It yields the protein CSASRFGATSGNNEQSF.

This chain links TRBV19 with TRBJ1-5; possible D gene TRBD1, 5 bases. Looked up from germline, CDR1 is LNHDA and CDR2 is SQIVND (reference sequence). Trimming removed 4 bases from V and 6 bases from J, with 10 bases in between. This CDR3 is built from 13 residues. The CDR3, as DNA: TGTGCCAGTAGTAAGGATGGGGGTCAGCCCCAGCATTTT. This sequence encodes CASSKDGGQPQHF.

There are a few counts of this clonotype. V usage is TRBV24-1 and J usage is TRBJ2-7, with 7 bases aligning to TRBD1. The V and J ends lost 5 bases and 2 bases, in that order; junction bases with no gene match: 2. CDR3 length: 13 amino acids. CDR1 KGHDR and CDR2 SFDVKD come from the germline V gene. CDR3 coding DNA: TGTGCCACCAGTGGGGACAGCACCTACGAGCAGTACTTC. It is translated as CATSGDSTYEQYF.

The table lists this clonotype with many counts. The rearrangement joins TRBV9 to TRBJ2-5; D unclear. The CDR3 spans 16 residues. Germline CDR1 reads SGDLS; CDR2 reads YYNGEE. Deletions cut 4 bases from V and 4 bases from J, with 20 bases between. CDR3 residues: CASSPHLDIGPETQYF. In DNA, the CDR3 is TGTGCCAGCAGCCCACACCTTGACATCGGGCCAGAGACCCAGTACTTC.

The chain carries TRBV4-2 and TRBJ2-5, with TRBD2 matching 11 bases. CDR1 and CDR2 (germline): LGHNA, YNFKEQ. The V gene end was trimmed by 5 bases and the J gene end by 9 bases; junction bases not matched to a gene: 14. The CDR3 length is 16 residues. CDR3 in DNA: TGTGCCAGCAGCTTAGGTACTAGCGGGGGCCCAGGGGCCCAGTACTTC. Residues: CASSLGTSGGPGAQYF.

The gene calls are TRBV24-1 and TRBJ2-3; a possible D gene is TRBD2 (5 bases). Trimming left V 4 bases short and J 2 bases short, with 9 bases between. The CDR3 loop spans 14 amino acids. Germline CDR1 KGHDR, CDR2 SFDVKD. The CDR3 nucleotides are TGTGCCACCAGTGAAACCGACTACACAGATACGCAGTATTTT. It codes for CATSETDYTDTQYF.

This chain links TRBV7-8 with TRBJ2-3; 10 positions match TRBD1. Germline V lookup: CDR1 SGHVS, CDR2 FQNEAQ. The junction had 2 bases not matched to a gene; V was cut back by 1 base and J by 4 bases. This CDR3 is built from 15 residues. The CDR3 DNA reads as TGTGCCAGCAGCTTAGGGGGGACAGGGGCAGATACGCAGTATTTT. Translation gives CASSLGGTGADTQYF. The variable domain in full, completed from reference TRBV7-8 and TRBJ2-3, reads GAGVSQSPRYKVAKRGQDVALRCDPISGHVSLFWYQQALGQGPEFLTYFQNEAQLDKSGLPSDRFFAERPEGSVSTLKIQRTQQEDSAVYLCASSLGGTGADTQYFGPGTRLTVL.